Each of the 18 T cell receptor beta chains below was sequenced from the same sample in a study of T cells after yellow fever vaccination. TCRdb called the 5' RACE reads again in MiXCR, with one record for every CDR3 protein. This sample has hundreds of thousands of distinct CDR3 sequences, with roughly an eighth found just once. The sample consisted of PBMCs, taken on the day of the yellow fever booster vaccination. These receptor sequences come from a man aged 30-40 years who received the YFV17D yellow fever vaccine.

The chain couples TRBV29-1 to TRBJ1-2; D is possibly TRBD1 (6 bases). The V gene lost 5 bases and the J gene lost 6 bases, with 19 bases spanning the gap. Germline CDR1 reads SQVTM; CDR2 reads ANQGSEA. CDR3 size: 14 residues. The CDR3 region has the DNA TGCAGCGTTTGGACAGCATCCTCGCCCAATGGCTACACCTTC. Translated: CSVWTASSPNGYTF.

J is TRBJ2-3 and V is TRBV19, with TRBD2 as a possible D gene (5 bases). The length of the CDR3 is 12 residues. Germline V lookup: CDR1 LNHDA, CDR2 SQIVND (reference sequence). V lost 6 bases, J lost 1 base, and 5 bases lay in between. CDR3 nucleotide sequence: TGTGCCAGTAGAGCGGGCACAGATACGCAGTATTTT. It specifies CASRAGTDTQYF.

This clonotype was detected a few times. The chain couples TRBV7-9 to TRBJ1-1, with D possibly being TRBD1 (5 bases). This CDR3 comprises 13 residues. Trimming removed 1 base at V and 10 bases at J, with 13 bases between. Germline assignment: CDR1 SEHNR and CDR2 FQNEAQ (reference sequence). The CDR3 DNA follows: TGTGCCAGCAGCTTAGAAGTGTTAGGGGTAGCTTTCTTT. Amino acid sequence: CASSLEVLGVAFF.

This clonotype was picked up a small number of times. The gene calls are TRBV5-1 and TRBJ1-5; tentative D call: TRBD1 (6 bases). CDR1 SGHRS and CDR2 YFSETQ come from the germline V gene. Trimming removed 0 bases from V and 7 bases from J, with 11 bases in between. CDR3 size: 14 residues. The CDR3 is CASSLEAGAQPQHF. The DNA of the CDR3 is TGCGCCAGCAGCTTGGAGGCAGGGGCACAGCCCCAGCATTTT.

This clonotype was found many times. The chain uses TRBV28 and TRBJ2-3; D is uncertain. The V and J ends lost 5 bases and 3 bases respectively, with 6 bases between them. The CDR3 runs to 12 residues. Germline assignment: CDR1 MDHEN and CDR2 SYDVKM. CDR3 DNA sequence: TGTGCCAGCAGTACTCTAACAGATACGCAGTATTTT. The encoded protein is CASSTLTDTQYF.

This chain links TRBV5-1 with TRBJ1-5, with D possibly being TRBD1 (6 bases). Germline values: CDR1 SGHRS, CDR2 YFSETQ. The CDR3 is 14 residues long. The V and J ends lost 4 bases and 4 bases respectively, with 12 bases between them. CDR3 sequence (DNA): TGCGCCAGCAGCGAGGACAGCGGGAATCAGCCCCAGCATTTT. Translating gives CASSEDSGNQPQHF. The whole variable domain, filled in from reference TRBV5-1 and TRBJ1-5, reads KAGVTQTPRYLIKTRGQQVTLSCSPISGHRSVSWYQQTPGQGLQFLFEYFSETQRNKGNFPGRFSGRQFSNSRSEMNVSTLELGDSALYLCASSEDSGNQPQHFGDGTRLSIL.

This chain uses TRBV20-1 with TRBJ2-3; possibly TRBD1 for D (6 bases). The CDR3 extends over 15 amino acids. The V gene lost 1 base and the J gene lost 2 bases, with 13 bases spanning the gap. Germline lookup yields CDR1 DFQATT and CDR2 SNEGSKA (reference sequence). CDR3 loop: CSARGGQRNTDTQYF. Here the CDR3 DNA reads TGCAGTGCTAGAGGGGGACAAAGGAACACAGATACGCAGTATTTT.

This clonotype was picked up many times. The chain carries TRBV20-1 and TRBJ2-7; 10 bases are shared with TRBD2. Germline V lookup: CDR1 DFQATT, CDR2 SNEGSKA (reference sequence). The CDR3 loop spans 16 amino acids. Trimming at V came to 0 bases and at J to 1 base, leaving 6 bases not matched to a gene. The CDR3 sequence: CSAREGILAGSYEQYF. CDR3 DNA: TGCAGTGCTAGAGAGGGTATACTAGCGGGGTCCTACGAGCAGTACTTC.

This clonotype was counted between two and nine times. This rearrangement joins TRBV20-1 to TRBJ2-1; 11 bases are shared with TRBD2. Germline trimming cut 5 bases from V and 7 bases from J; bases unmatched to any gene: 7. The CDR3 is 14 residues long. Looked up from germline, CDR1 is DFQATT and CDR2 is SNEGSKA (reference sequence). The CDR3 DNA reads TGCAGTGCTGCCGGGACTAGCGGATTAAATGAGCAGTTCTTC. Its translation is CSAAGTSGLNEQFF.

This chain links TRBV30 with TRBJ2-5, with unresolved D. V was trimmed by 6 bases and J by 1 base, leaving 9 bases between them. There are 12 residues in the CDR3. The germline gives CDR1 GTSNPN, CDR2 SVGIG (reference sequence). As DNA, the CDR3 is TGTGCCTGCAGAGGCTCCCAAGAGACCCAGTACTTC. Amino acids: CACRGSQETQYF.

The CDR3 DNA reads as TGTGCCAGCAGCCTCGACAGGGATTATCAGCCCCAGCATTTT. Translation gives CASSLDRDYQPQHF. This sequence joins TRBV6-2 or TRBV6-3 and TRBJ1-5, with 7 bases aligning to TRBD1. Germline values: CDR1 MNHEY, CDR2 SVGEGT. V trimming: 6 bases; J trimming: 5 bases; junction bases outside the gene matches: 7. This CDR3 comprises 14 residues.

This chain connects TRBV7-9 to TRBJ2-3; the D is unclear. This CDR3 has 13 residues. Germline V lookup: CDR1 SEHNR, CDR2 FQNEAQ (reference sequence). Trimming cost V 3 bases and J 3 bases, with 7 bases left between them. The DNA of the CDR3 is TGTGCCAGCAGCTTTATCAGGACAGATACGCAGTATTTT. Protein product: CASSFIRTDTQYF.

This clonotype was found a few times. V is TRBV10-3 and J is TRBJ2-2; 8 bases are a match to TRBD1. This CDR3 is 15 amino acids long. V dropped 6 bases and J dropped 6; count of bases not matched to a gene: 9. CDR1 and CDR2 from the germline V gene are ENHRY and SYGVKD. CDR3 sequence: CAISHGQGSAGELFF. The CDR3 bases are TGTGCCATCAGCCACGGACAGGGTAGTGCCGGGGAGCTGTTTTTT.

This clonotype was observed many times. This chain connects TRBV5-1 to TRBJ2-3, with 13 bases aligning to TRBD2. This CDR3 spans 15 amino acids. Germline V gives CDR1 SGHRS, CDR2 YFSETQ. With 4 bases clipped from V and 3 bases from J, the junction kept 2 bases outside the gene matches. The CDR3 region is CASSEGLAGTDTQYF. The CDR3 bases are TGCGCCAGCAGCGAGGGACTAGCGGGGACAGATACGCAGTATTTT.

This clonotype was observed a few times. The chain uses TRBV5-1 and TRBJ1-1; a possible D gene is TRBD1 (5 bases). V shed 0 bases and J shed 7 bases, with 10 bases lying between them. The CDR3 is 13 amino acids. Germline values: CDR1 SGHRS, CDR2 YFSETQ. CDR3 in amino acids: CASSLGGEIEAFF. Here the CDR3 DNA reads TGCGCCAGCAGCTTGGGAGGGGAGATTGAAGCTTTCTTT.

CDR3 protein: CATSAPWREAVNEQFF. In DNA, the CDR3 is TGTGCCACCAGTGCCCCATGGCGGGAGGCCGTCAATGAGCAGTTCTTC. The chain is built from TRBV24-1 and TRBJ2-1, with 8 bases aligning to TRBD2. The CDR3 has 16 amino acids. Trimming removed 5 bases from V and 6 bases from J; junction bases left unmatched: 11. Germline-derived CDR1 and CDR2 are KGHDR and SFDVKD.

This clonotype was detected many times. The chain combines TRBV18 with TRBJ2-1, with TRBD2 as a possible D gene (5 bases). Germline CDR1 reads KGHSH; CDR2 reads LQKENI. This CDR3 spans 13 amino acids. V was shortened by 3 bases and J by 4 bases, with 7 bases between the two germline ends. CDR3 bases: TGTGCCAGCTCACCGAGGGCATACAATGAGCAGTTCTTC. The encoded protein is CASSPRAYNEQFF.

This clonotype turned up a few times. The chain recombines TRBV5-1 with TRBJ2-1; 8 bases align to TRBD2. Germline CDR1 is SGHRS and CDR2 is YFSETQ. Trimming cost V 4 bases and J 5 bases; bases outside gene matches: 11. This CDR3 is 16 amino acids long. This chain's CDR3 is CASSLEAGGGHNEQFF. CDR3 in DNA: TGCGCCAGCAGCCTGGAGGCCGGGGGGGGCCACAATGAGCAGTTCTTC.